The clone carrying this T cell receptor (beta chain) was observed many times. Its antigen is undetermined. The data derive from a study of regulatory T cells in long-lasting Graves disease. The overall study: Patients with persistent Graves' disease had over 5 years of antithyroid drugs and persistent TSH receptor antibodies.

Study results and limitations: Patients with persistent disease showed a bias toward TRBV28, TRBJ1-2 and TRBJ2-5.

Regarding time point: persistent/refractory GD, antithyroid drugs over 5 years with positive TRAb. Making the TCR library involved RNA that had been extracted from PBMCs. Sequencing libraries for TCR beta were prepared with iRepertoire HTBI primers and Arm-PCR of CDR3 regions. TCRdb passed the multiplex PCR reads through MiXCR, listing each CDR3 protein once. The repertoire consists of 300,000 to 500,000 distinct CDR3 sequences, with less than 25% occurring once and the leading ten covering less than 25%. V was clipped by 6 bases and J by 4 bases; unmatched bases: 3. Germline V CDR1 and CDR2: MNHEY, SVGEGT. The CDR3 totals 13 residues.

The sample in question was peripheral blood mononuclear cells (PBMCs), obtained when the disease was refractory, from a patient treated with antithyroid drugs. The clonotype was recovered from a female donor with Graves disease. The J gene is TRBJ2-7, the V gene TRBV6-2 or TRBV6-3; 10 bases align to TRBD1. CDR3 sequence reads: CASRGQGKYEQYF. The DNA of the CDR3 is TGTGCCAGCAGGGGACAGGGGAAGTACGAGCAGTACTTC.